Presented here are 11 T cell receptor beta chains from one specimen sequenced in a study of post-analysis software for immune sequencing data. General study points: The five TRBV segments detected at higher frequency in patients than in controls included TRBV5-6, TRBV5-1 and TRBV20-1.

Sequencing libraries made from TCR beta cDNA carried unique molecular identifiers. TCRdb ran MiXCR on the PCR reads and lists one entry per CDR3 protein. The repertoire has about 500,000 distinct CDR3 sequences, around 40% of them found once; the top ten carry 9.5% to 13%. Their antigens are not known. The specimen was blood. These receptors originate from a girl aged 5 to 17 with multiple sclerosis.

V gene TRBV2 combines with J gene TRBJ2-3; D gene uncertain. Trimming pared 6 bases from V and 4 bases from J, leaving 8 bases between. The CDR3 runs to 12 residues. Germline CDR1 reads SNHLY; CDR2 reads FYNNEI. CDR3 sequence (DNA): TGTGCCAGCAGGATCGTGGCAGATACGCAGTATTTT. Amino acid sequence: CASRIVADTQYF.

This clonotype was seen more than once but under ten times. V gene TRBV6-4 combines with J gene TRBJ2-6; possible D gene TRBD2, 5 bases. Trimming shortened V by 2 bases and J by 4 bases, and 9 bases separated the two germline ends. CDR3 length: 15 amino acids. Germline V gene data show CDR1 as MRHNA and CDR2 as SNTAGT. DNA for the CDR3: TGTGCCAGCAGTGACGTCTGGGAGGGGGCCAACGTCCTGACTTTC. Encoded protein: CASSDVWEGANVLTF.

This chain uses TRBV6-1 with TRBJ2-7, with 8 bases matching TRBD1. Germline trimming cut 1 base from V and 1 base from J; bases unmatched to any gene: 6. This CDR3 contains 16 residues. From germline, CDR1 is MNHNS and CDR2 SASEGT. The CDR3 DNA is TGTGCCAGCAGTGAAGACAGGGGGTATGTTTCCTACGAGCAGTACTTC. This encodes CASSEDRGYVSYEQYF.

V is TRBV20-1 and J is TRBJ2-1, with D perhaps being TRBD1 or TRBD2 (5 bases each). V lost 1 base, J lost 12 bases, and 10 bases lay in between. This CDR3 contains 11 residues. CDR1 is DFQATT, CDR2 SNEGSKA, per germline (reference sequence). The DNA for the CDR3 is TGCAGTGCTAGAGGGGACCACTGGCAGTTCTTC. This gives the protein CSARGDHWQFF.

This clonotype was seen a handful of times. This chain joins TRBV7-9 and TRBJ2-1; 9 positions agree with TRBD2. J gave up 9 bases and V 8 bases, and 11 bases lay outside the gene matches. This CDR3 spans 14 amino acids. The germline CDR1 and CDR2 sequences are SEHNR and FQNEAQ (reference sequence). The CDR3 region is CASPPQGGGAEQFF. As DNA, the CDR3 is TGTGCCAGCCCGCCTCAGGGCGGGGGGGCTGAGCAGTTCTTC.

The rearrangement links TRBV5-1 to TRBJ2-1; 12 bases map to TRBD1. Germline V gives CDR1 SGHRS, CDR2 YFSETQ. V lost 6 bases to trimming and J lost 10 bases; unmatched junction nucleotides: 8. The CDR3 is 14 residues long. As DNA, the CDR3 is TGCGCCAGCAATACCGGGACAGGGGGCTACGAGCAGTTCTTC. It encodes CASNTGTGGYEQFF. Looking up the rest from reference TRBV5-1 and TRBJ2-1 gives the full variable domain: KAGVTQTPRYLIKTRGQQVTLSCSPISGHRSVSWYQQTPGQGLQFLFEYFSETQRNKGNFPGRFSGRQFSNSRSEMNVSTLELGDSALYLCASNTGTGGYEQFFGPGTRLTVL.

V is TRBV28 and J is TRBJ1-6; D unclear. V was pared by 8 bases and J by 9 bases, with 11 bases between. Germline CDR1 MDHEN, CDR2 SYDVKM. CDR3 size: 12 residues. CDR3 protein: CASDVVGSPLHF. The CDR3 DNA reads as TGTGCCAGCGACGTCGTTGGTTCACCCCTCCACTTT.

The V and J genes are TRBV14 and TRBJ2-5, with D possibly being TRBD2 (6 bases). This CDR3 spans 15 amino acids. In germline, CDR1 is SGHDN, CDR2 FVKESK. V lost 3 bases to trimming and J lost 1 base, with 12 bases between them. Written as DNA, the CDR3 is TGTGCCAGCAGCCACCTTCGCGGGGCCCAAGAGACCCAGTACTTC. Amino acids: CASSHLRGAQETQYF.

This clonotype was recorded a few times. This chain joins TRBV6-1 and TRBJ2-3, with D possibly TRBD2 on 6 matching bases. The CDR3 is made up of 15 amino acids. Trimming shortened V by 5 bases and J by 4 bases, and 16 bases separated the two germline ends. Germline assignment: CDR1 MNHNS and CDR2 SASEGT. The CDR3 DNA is TGTGCCAGCAGTCCCCGCGGAGGGAACGCAGATACGCAGTATTTT. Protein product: CASSPRGGNADTQYF.

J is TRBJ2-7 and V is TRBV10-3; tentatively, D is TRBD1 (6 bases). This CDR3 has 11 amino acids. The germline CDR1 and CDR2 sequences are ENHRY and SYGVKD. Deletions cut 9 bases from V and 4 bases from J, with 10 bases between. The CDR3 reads CAMSTGYEQYF. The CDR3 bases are TGTGCCATGAGTACAGGGTACGAGCAGTACTTC.

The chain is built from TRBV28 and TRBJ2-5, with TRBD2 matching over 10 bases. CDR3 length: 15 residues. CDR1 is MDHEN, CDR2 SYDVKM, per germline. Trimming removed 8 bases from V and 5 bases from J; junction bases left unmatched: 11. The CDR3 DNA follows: TGTGCCAGCCTACCCCCACTAGCGGGAACGGAGACCCAGTACTTC. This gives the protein CASLPPLAGTETQYF.